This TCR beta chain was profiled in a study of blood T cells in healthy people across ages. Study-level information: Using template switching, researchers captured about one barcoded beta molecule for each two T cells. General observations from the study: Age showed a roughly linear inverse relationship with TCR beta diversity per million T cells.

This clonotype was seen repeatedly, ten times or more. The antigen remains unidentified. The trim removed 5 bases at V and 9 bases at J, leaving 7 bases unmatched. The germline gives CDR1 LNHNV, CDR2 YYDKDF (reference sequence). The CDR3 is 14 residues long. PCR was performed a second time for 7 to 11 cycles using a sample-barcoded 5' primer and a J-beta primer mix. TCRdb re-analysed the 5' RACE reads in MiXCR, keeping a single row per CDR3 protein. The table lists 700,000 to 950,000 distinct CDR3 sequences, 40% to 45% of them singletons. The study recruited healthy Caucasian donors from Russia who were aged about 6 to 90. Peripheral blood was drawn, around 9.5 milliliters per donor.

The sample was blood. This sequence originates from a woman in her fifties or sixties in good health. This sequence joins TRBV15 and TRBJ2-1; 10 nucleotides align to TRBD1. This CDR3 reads CATSWDRGGGEQFF. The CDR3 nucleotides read TGTGCCACCAGCTGGGACAGGGGAGGTGGTGAGCAGTTCTTC.